This T cell receptor (beta chain) was retrieved from a study of cytomegalovirus exposure and HLA in healthy donors (dated by TCRdb to about 2017). About the investigation overall: An earlier analysis of 587 of the donors reported roughly 300 Gb of sequence data and some 110 million unique TCR beta sequences obtained from about 200 million T cells. Around 320 gigabases of sequencing data and approximately 80 million unique TCR sequences were included in an early release covering over 600 HLA-typed donors. Among the approximately 400 genotyped donors, more than 70% belonged to the genetic ancestry cluster associated with self-reported Caucasian donors. The study aimed to test whether cataloging public T cell receptors could reveal signatures of past pathogen exposure. The study used immunosequencing to profile the T cell repertoires of 666 subjects and linked those repertoires to cytomegalovirus serostatus. Besides the first cohort of about 730 subjects, a separate validation cohort made up of around 120 different subjects was used. High-throughput TCR immunosequencing, statistical association of individual TCRs with disease status, and machine learning were combined to predict cytomegalovirus infection status. To study patterns of TCR occurrence, a later analysis re-analyzed previously published TCR beta repertoires from more than 550 donors and added high-resolution HLA genotyping. Rather than using new phenotypic data, the later analysis identified candidate immune exposures from TCR beta sequences and from how often those sequences occurred across donors. An earlier analysis of around 540 of the donors applied high-throughput TCR beta sequencing to assess whether each TCR beta V gene segment acted as functional or pseudogenic. Donor age, sex, ethnicity and CMV serostatus were compiled together with the repertoire data. A later genetic analysis took genome-wide SNP genotypes for about 65% of the 666 donors and used that subset as a discovery cohort. Every discovery cohort repertoire had been produced on one sequencing platform. HLA typing covered class I and class II loci at four-digit resolution. Typing coverage differed by locus: A, B, C, DRB1 and DQB1 were typed in about 629-630 donors, DQA1 in about 560, DPA1 in 600 to 610, and DPB1 in approximately 450. Several DR-DQ haplotypes were treated as single units for association and clustering because of strong linkage in the cohort. Among around 400 genotyped donors of the cohort, an average of approximately 240,000 unique TCR beta nucleotide sequences was sequenced per donor, of which about 20% were non-productive. On the study overall, not on this receptor specifically: Because HLA typing was missing for some donors at each locus, association tests included only the typed subset. A later analysis found that HLA-associated TCR beta chains were more clonally expanded and had lower generation probabilities than equally common non-associated chains. Presence/absence analyses assumed roughly uniform sequencing depth across donors, an assumption that may not hold. In the study, around 150 TCR beta chains were listed as associated with cytomegalovirus. The authors suggested that the approach could potentially be extended to other disease states and immunological phenotypes. Linkage disequilibrium might explain the correlated functional status among segregating V segments, but an unknown experimental factor could not be excluded. Some IMGT-functional V segments, including TRBV6-2 and TRBV6-3, could not be told apart with the 87-base-pair reads, so those segments were excluded. An association between a missense DCLRE1C variant and V-gene and J-gene trimming of TCR beta chains was found in a later genetic analysis and replicated in an independent cohort. According to a later analysis, TCR association rates differed among HLA loci, with DRB1 alleles showing the most associated TCRs and HLA-C alleles showing the fewest. In a later genetic analysis, fewer N-insertions in productive TCRs were reported among donors in an Asian-associated ancestry cluster than the approximately 630-donor mean. The only immune exposure information available for the cohort was CMV serostatus. In an earlier analysis of around 500 of the donors, most TCR beta V segments appeared in productive rearrangements about 87% or about 30% of the time, broadly matching IMGT annotations. A later analysis associated about 16,000 TCR beta sequences with specific HLA alleles at a false discovery rate of 0.05. Most TCR sequences were seen in very few donors, while some public TCRs were found in many individuals. Strong co-occurrence of HLA alleles, especially DR and DQ, made assigning TCR associations to individual alleles difficult. Because counts were too low, more than 15 rarely observed V segments, including chromosome 9 orphons, were excluded from the earlier analysis of several hundred of the donors. In both the original and validation cohorts, the classifier was reported to diagnose cytomegalovirus status with high specificity and sensitivity. A later analysis found that most CMV-associated TCR beta chains appeared HLA-restricted, with HLA associations seemingly driven largely by CMV exposure. In vitro tests confirmed that three of the cytomegalovirus-associated TCR beta chains recognize cytomegalovirus antigens. A further reported finding was that TCR beta sequences accurately predicted the HLA-A and HLA-B alleles for most subjects in the first cohort. Only TCR beta chains were sequenced in this cohort, and the absence of alpha or paired-chain data limited detectable features. A later analysis reported that several top co-occurrence clusters appeared linked to parvovirus B19, influenza, CMV and Epstein-Barr virus. A group of highly shared sequence variants was considered likely to be a technical artifact of the sequencing pipeline.

V sheds 5 bases and J sheds 4 bases, leaving 9 bases between their ends. The CDR3 goes from the cysteine to the phenylalanine over 13 residues. Just the 39-base CDR3 DNA is kept, in frame starting at base 1. Taken from the germline V gene, the CDR1 and CDR2 loops are MNHEY and SVGAGI. The cohort consisted of approximately 690 healthy bone marrow donors. Cohort members were all nominally healthy when sampled, although unrecorded immune exposures were likely present. The donor tested CMV seropositive and was one of the 289 seropositive cohort members. A peripheral blood sample was collected from each donor, and TCR beta sequencing was performed on peripheral blood mononuclear cells. Genomic DNA extraction from the blood cell samples was performed with the Qiagen DNeasy Blood Extraction Kit. This clone was counted once. Its recognized antigen is unknown. Per-base qualities were not stored, and no clone one base away is much larger.

Preparation of the library involved the immunoSEQ multiplex PCR assay. The multiplex PCR relied on a mix of 60 forward primers for TCR Vbeta segments and 13 reverse primers for TCR Jbeta segments. The CDR3 region of rearranged TCR beta genes was amplified from genomic DNA with a multiplex PCR assay. Amplified TCR beta libraries were sequenced as 87-base-pair reads on the Illumina HiSeq System. The original pipeline was this. A later analysis counted approximately 74 million unique TCR beta chains across the 550 to 800 repertoires, and roughly 11 million of these chains were shared by at least two donors. To remove PCR and sequencing errors, raw reads were error-corrected and collapsed into unique sequences using a nearest-neighbor algorithm that merged closely related sequences. CDR3 sequences were aligned to IMGT reference sequences to assign V, D and J gene segments. For a sequence to be retained, a match of at least six nucleotides was required to both a V gene segment and a J gene segment. A rearrangement counted as productive if the CDR3 had no stop codons and remained in frame with V and J, and every other rearrangement counted as non-productive. CDR3 was defined by IMGT convention, running from the second conserved V-encoded cysteine to the conserved J-encoded phenylalanine. The earlier analysis of more than 450 of the donors excluded sequences that lacked an unambiguous match to a single V gene segment. An earlier analysis of a few hundred of the donors called V segments functional above 56.7% productive rearrangements and segregating when the between-donor standard deviation exceeded 5%. A statistical classification framework was built for diagnosing cytomegalovirus status from the catalog of TCR beta chain sequences. In a later analysis, V and J genes were assigned by comparing TCR nucleotide sequences against IMGT/GENE-DB human TR gene sequences. Using the TCRdist pipeline, a later analysis assigned CDR3 sequences along with most-parsimonious VDJ recombination scenarios. In a later analysis, each TCR beta chain was defined by its CDR3 amino acid sequence together with its V-gene family, and reads lacking a unique V-gene family were excluded. A later analysis removed 550 to 700 highly shared, low-generation-probability nucleotide sequences to deal with suspected cross-contamination and a sequencing artifact. In a later analysis, a clonal expansion index was calculated for each public chain from normalized within-repertoire ranks of inferred template counts. Generation probabilities in a later analysis came from a VDJ recombination model fitted to out-of-frame rearrangements, and those results were checked against IGoR. A later analysis scored TCR-TCR, TCR-HLA and TCR-CMV co-occurrence with hypergeometric tests, applying a repertoire-size bias correction to TCR pairs. To estimate false discovery rates, a later analysis permuted the HLA or CMV assignments 20 times. A later analysis grouped co-occurring TCRs with DBSCAN, adding TCRdist sequence similarity when clustering within HLA-allele-positive subsets. Repertoires with fewer than 30,000 or more than 120,000 public chains, plus five repertoires with anomalous nucleotide sharing, were excluded from co-occurrence clustering. TCRdb re-hosts the immuneACCESS table, in-frame sequences only. Its copies lack some clones; in the studies checked, an unresolved V gene accounts for under half of them, and the cause for the rest is not known. V and J calls and clone size are as listed in that table; D and trimming were resolved from the DNA. Within this sample are 150,000 to 200,000 clones, with 75% to 80% of them counted one time only. The top ten hold about an eighth of the sample.

Specimen: PBMCs. Recombination connected TRBV6-5 to TRBJ1-5; matching of 6 bases hints at TRBD1 as the D gene. This receptor was taken from a man in his fifties in good health and CMV-seropositive. Here the CDR3 is given as CASSRGGNQPQHF. The DNA reads TGTGCCAGCAGTAGGGGGGGGAATCAGCCCCAGCATTTT.